Below are 25 T cell receptor beta chains sequenced from a single sample in a study of control samples from healthy donors and cancer patients. Some clones are missing from TCRdb's copy, which holds only in-frame ones; the method was immunoSEQ multiplex PCR. The sample lists under 200,000 clones, 80% to 95% occurring once. Sequenced: blood. These TCRs come from a woman aged 25 to 39 in good health.

The gene calls are TRBV27 and TRBJ2-7; no definite D call. The CDR3 extends over 13 amino acids. The V and J ends lost 6 bases and 2 bases respectively, with 11 bases between them. CDR1 and CDR2 (germline): MNHEY, SMNVEV (reference sequence). For the CDR3, the DNA is TGTGCCAGCAGAACGAAGAGGCCCTACGAGCAGTACTTC. Translating gives CASRTKRPYEQYF.

This chain connects TRBV28 to TRBJ1-2, with 7 nucleotides matching TRBD1. Germline loops: CDR1 MDHEN, CDR2 SYDVKM. The J segment lost 8 bases and the V segment lost 4 bases, leaving 10 bases of the junction unmatched. The CDR3 loop spans 14 amino acids. CDR3 amino acids: CASSSPGQVGGYTF. The CDR3 DNA follows: TGTGCCAGCAGTTCGCCCGGACAGGTGGGCGGCTACACCTTC.

The V gene is TRBV7-3, the J gene TRBJ2-1; maybe TRBD2 (6 bases). The V gene lost 5 bases and the J gene lost 8 bases, with 13 bases spanning the gap. The CDR3 has 13 residues. In germline, CDR1 is SGHTA, CDR2 FQGTGA. In DNA form, the CDR3 reads TGTGCCAGCAGCCCAGGGACTCCTCATGAGCAGTTCTTC. Translated: CASSPGTPHEQFF.

The J gene is TRBJ1-5, the V gene TRBV29-1, with D maybe TRBD1 (6 bases). Per the germline V gene, CDR1 is SQVTM and CDR2 is ANQGSEA. The CDR3 totals 13 residues. V was shortened by 4 bases and J by 5 bases, with 12 bases between the two germline ends. CDR3 bases: TGCAGCGTTGCACAGGGTCGTGATCAGCCCCAGCATTTT. Its translation is CSVAQGRDQPQHF.

V usage is TRBV28 and J usage is TRBJ1-6, with D hard to call. This CDR3 is built from 17 residues. Trimming cost V 3 bases and J 2 bases, with 14 bases left between them. Per the germline V gene, CDR1 is MDHEN and CDR2 is SYDVKM. In DNA, the CDR3 is TGTGCCAGCAGTTTGTGGGAAGGAGGAGCCTATAATTCACCCCTCCACTTT. Its protein is CASSLWEGGAYNSPLHF.

The rearrangement joins TRBV4-1 to TRBJ2-2; 8 nucleotides line up with TRBD2. The V gene end was trimmed by 1 base and the J gene end by 7 bases; junction bases not matched to a gene: 5. The CDR3 totals 15 residues. Per germline, CDR1 MGHRA and CDR2 YSYEKL. In DNA form, the CDR3 reads TGCGCCAGCAGCCAAGTCTGGACTAGCAGCGGGGAGCTGTTTTTT. Its protein product is CASSQVWTSSGELFF.

The V and J genes are TRBV5-4 and TRBJ2-7, with D possibly TRBD1 on 5 matching bases. Germline loops: CDR1 SGHNT, CDR2 YYREEE (reference sequence). The ends were cut back, 0 bases at V and 2 bases at J, with 6 bases in the middle. This CDR3 has 13 amino acids. CDR3 sequence (DNA): TGTGCCAGCAGCTTGGCGGACACCTACGAGCAGTACTTC. Its protein product is CASSLADTYEQYF.

This clone was found a few times. The rearrangement uses TRBV4-1 and TRBJ1-5; 9 nucleotides agree with TRBD1. The germline gives CDR1 MGHRA, CDR2 YSYEKL. The CDR3 consists of 18 residues. The J segment lost 1 base and the V segment lost 0 bases, leaving 7 bases of the junction unmatched. The CDR3 sequence is CASSQEPTGGMSNQPQHF. CDR3 bases: TGCGCCAGCAGCCAAGAACCCACAGGGGGCATGAGCAATCAGCCCCAGCATTTT.

The J gene is TRBJ2-7, the V gene TRBV19; D call uncertain. Germline V gene lookup returns CDR1 LNHDA and CDR2 SQIVND (reference sequence). The CDR3 sequence is 13 residues long. V was shortened by 5 bases and J by 4 bases, with 12 bases between the two germline ends. The chain's CDR3 is CASSPGPSYEQYF. CDR3 sequence (DNA): TGTGCCAGTAGTCCGGGCCCTTCTTACGAGCAGTACTTC. Based on the CDR3 plus reference TRBV19 and TRBJ2-7, the full variable domain is DGGITQSPKYLFRKEGQNVTLSCEQNLNHDAMYWYRQDPGQGLRLIYYSQIVNDFQKGDIAEGYSVSREKKESFPLTVTSAQKNPTAFYLCASSPGPSYEQYFGPGTRLTVT.

The rearrangement uses TRBV9 and TRBJ2-2; D might be TRBD2 (5 bases). The length of the CDR3 is 17 residues. Between the trimmed V and J ends, which lost 4 bases and 1 base, there was a span of 17 bases. Germline V gives CDR1 SGDLS, CDR2 YYNGEE. CDR3 amino acids: CASSFSPWTENTGELFF. As DNA, the CDR3 is TGTGCCAGCAGCTTTTCCCCTTGGACTGAGAACACCGGGGAGCTGTTTTTT.

The chain recombines TRBV12-3 or TRBV12-4 with TRBJ2-7; possibly TRBD2 for D (5 bases). V was trimmed by 2 bases and J by 5 bases, leaving 10 bases between them. The length of the CDR3 is 13 residues. The CDR3 DNA is TGTGCCAGCAGTTTAAGGAGGAACGACGAGCAGTACTTC. Translated, it gives CASSLRRNDEQYF.

The gene calls are TRBV12-1 and TRBJ2-4; the table's D call, TRBD1, was not checked against the DNA. TRBV12-1 represents a pseudogene. CDR3 size: 15 residues. Here the CDR3 reads CASSWFLQGRNIQYF. The CDR3 region has the DNA TGTGCCAGCAGCTGGTTTTTACAGGGGAGGAACATTCAGTACTTC.

V usage is TRBV9 and J usage is TRBJ2-2, with unresolved D. This CDR3 has 16 residues. Germline loops: CDR1 SGDLS, CDR2 YYNGEE. V lost 0 bases to trimming and J lost 0 bases, with 9 bases between them. The CDR3 loop is CASSVVARTNTGELFF. The CDR3 nucleotides read TGTGCCAGCAGCGTAGTGGCCAGAACGAACACCGGGGAGCTGTTTTTT.

J is TRBJ2-7 and V is TRBV6-5; D call uncertain. The length of the CDR3 is 15 residues. Between the trimmed V and J ends, which lost 8 bases and 6 bases, there was a span of 23 bases. Germline V gene lookup returns CDR1 MNHEY and CDR2 SVGAGI. CDR3 residues: CASEYSGRPVGEQYF. The CDR3, as DNA: TGTGCCAGCGAATATAGTGGGCGGCCCGTGGGCGAGCAGTACTTC.

This chain uses TRBV9 with TRBJ2-3; 7 positions agree with TRBD2. CDR1 is SGDLS and CDR2 is YYNGEE in the germline V gene. The trim removed 0 bases at V and 1 base at J, leaving 2 bases unmatched. The CDR3 spans 15 residues. This chain's CDR3 is CASSVGLAGTDTQYF. As DNA, the CDR3 is TGTGCCAGCAGCGTAGGTCTAGCGGGCACAGATACGCAGTATTTT.

This clone was observed a handful of times. V usage is TRBV19 and J usage is TRBJ1-2; D not resolved. Trimming removed 6 bases at V and 8 bases at J, with 13 bases between. CDR1 is LNHDA and CDR2 is SQIVND in the germline V gene (reference sequence). The CDR3 length is 12 residues. The CDR3 nucleotides read TGTGCCAGTAGAGTACCTATGTACGGCTACACCTTC. Translation gives CASRVPMYGYTF.

The chain couples TRBV28 to TRBJ2-5; 7 bases match TRBD1. Germline loops: CDR1 MDHEN, CDR2 SYDVKM. V lost 3 bases, J lost 2 bases, and 3 bases stayed unmatched. CDR3 length: 14 amino acids. The CDR3 loop reads CASSFSTGQETQYF. In nucleotides, the CDR3 is TGTGCCAGCAGTTTCTCGACAGGGCAAGAGACCCAGTACTTC.

The rearrangement joins TRBV4-3 to TRBJ2-1; D gene unclear. CDR3 length equals 15 residues. Deletions cut 4 bases from V and 7 bases from J, with 17 bases between. The germline V gene encodes CDR1 LGHNA and CDR2 YSLEER. The CDR3 here is CASSLNSEIVNEQFF. CDR3 nucleotide sequence: TGCGCCAGCAGCCTCAACTCGGAAATAGTGAATGAGCAGTTCTTC.

This sequence joins TRBV5-5 and TRBJ1-6; D is uncertain. This CDR3 has 18 residues. Trimming left V 2 bases short and J 0 bases short, with 15 bases between. Per the germline V gene, CDR1 is SGHKS and CDR2 is YYEKEE (reference sequence). This CDR3 is CASSFRDSAGSYNSPLHF. The CDR3, as DNA: TGTGCCAGCAGCTTCCGCGACTCCGCCGGCTCCTATAATTCACCCCTCCACTTT.

The chain uses TRBV7-8 and TRBJ2-5; no clear D. This CDR3 contains 12 residues. The germline V and J ends were trimmed by 10 bases and 1 base, with 10 bases remaining between them. Germline CDR1 is SGHVS and CDR2 is FQNEAQ. This chain's CDR3 is CATLRFQETQYF. The CDR3 bases are TGTGCCACCCTCCGGTTCCAAGAGACCCAGTACTTC.

The J gene is TRBJ2-3, the V gene TRBV2, with 9 bases that match TRBD2. V lost 6 bases and J lost 3; bases outside the gene matches: 4. The CDR3 loop spans 14 amino acids. The germline CDR1 and CDR2 sequences are SNHLY and FYNNEI. This CDR3 is CASRKREETDTQYF. In nucleotides, the CDR3 is TGTGCCAGCAGAAAGCGGGAGGAAACAGATACGCAGTATTTT.

The genes are TRBV7-2 and TRBJ2-1, with no clear D. The CDR3 totals 15 residues. V was pared by 1 base and J by 2 bases, with 9 bases between. Germline values: CDR1 SGHTA, CDR2 FQGNSA. CDR3 amino acids: CASSLVPATYNEQFF. CDR3 DNA: TGTGCCAGCAGCTTAGTCCCAGCTACCTACAATGAGCAGTTCTTC. The whole variable domain, filled in from reference TRBV7-2 and TRBJ2-1, reads GAGVSQSPSNKVTEKGKDVELRCDPISGHTALYWYRQSLGQGLEFLIYFQGNSAPDKSGLPSDRFSAERTGGSVSTLTIQRTQQEDSAVYLCASSLVPATYNEQFFGPGTRLTVL.

The chain joins TRBV19 to TRBJ2-3; 10 nucleotides line up with TRBD2. Germline V gene lookup returns CDR1 LNHDA and CDR2 SQIVND (reference sequence). With V trimmed by 10 bases and J by 2 bases, 9 bases remained unmatched. CDR3 length equals 15 residues. In nucleotides, the CDR3 is TGTGCCACCAGACAAGCGGGAGGGTCCACAGATACGCAGTATTTT. Residues: CATRQAGGSTDTQYF.

This sequence joins TRBV28 and TRBJ2-7, with 9 bases lining up with TRBD2. J was trimmed by 3 bases and V by 4 bases; bases with no gene match: 13. This CDR3 region has 17 residues. The germline gives CDR1 MDHEN, CDR2 SYDVKM. The CDR3 sequence is CASSWNVGREGNYEQYF. Here the CDR3 DNA reads TGTGCCAGCAGTTGGAATGTCGGGCGGGAGGGGAACTACGAGCAGTACTTC.

This chain connects TRBV10-2 to TRBJ2-7; D is uncertain. This CDR3 has 11 amino acids. V was shortened by 8 bases and J by 7 bases, with 12 bases between the two germline ends. Germline V gene sequence: CDR1 WSHSY, CDR2 SAAADI. The CDR3 region has the DNA TGCGCCAGCGGACCGGTCCTGGAGCAGTACTTC. Amino acid sequence: CASGPVLEQYF.